What follows are 23 T cell receptor beta chains derived from one specimen sequenced in a study of vaccination and CD4 T cells after COVID-19. Treatment given: roughly 10-day PBMC culture with coronavirus spike peptide pools or control peptides (ViraFEST assay). The unexposed donor provided CD4+ T cells, which were taken before the COVID-19 pandemic (2011-2018). Their recognized antigens are unknown. Cultured CD4+ T cell DNA was sequenced using the Oncomine TCR Beta short-read assay. A single record per CDR3 protein comes from TCRdb applying MiXCR to the PCR reads. The sample includes several thousand distinct CDR3 sequences, roughly a third of them seen just once. Sequenced: CD4+ T cells from blood, cultured in vitro. These receptors came from a human donor in good health.

This chain links TRBV4-1 with TRBJ1-2; no definite D call. The V end was cut by 0 bases, the J end by 1 base, with 12 bases between. Germline CDR1 MGHRA, CDR2 YSYEKL. This CDR3 has 16 amino acids. The DNA for the CDR3 is TGCGCCAGCAGCCAAGAGGGTGGCCCTTTTAACTATGGCTACACCTTC. Residues: CASSQEGGPFNYGYTF.

V and J are TRBV6-1 and TRBJ2-2, with D unclear. The length of the CDR3 is 14 residues. Germline V gene data show CDR1 as MNHNS and CDR2 as SASEGT. V gave up 9 bases and J gave up 3 bases, with 14 bases separating them. CDR3 sequence: CASAFGRDTGELFF. CDR3 coding DNA: TGTGCCAGTGCGTTCGGACGGGACACCGGGGAGCTGTTTTTT.

This clonotype is termed large. The V call is TRBV20-1, the J call TRBJ1-5; 7 nucleotides agree with TRBD1. CDR1 and CDR2 (germline): DFQATT, SNEGSKA (reference sequence). CDR3 length: 15 residues. The ends lost 3 bases at V and 5 bases at J; junction bases unmatched: 10. This chain's CDR3 is CSASGGQTKYQPQHF. The CDR3, as DNA: TGCAGTGCTAGTGGGGGACAGACGAAGTATCAGCCCCAGCATTTT.

This clonotype was found once. The V and J genes are TRBV21-1 and TRBJ2-5. TRBV21-1 corresponds to a pseudogene. This CDR3 region has 12 residues. This chain's CDR3 is CASSKREETQYF. CDR3 sequence (DNA): TGTGCCAGCAGCAAAAGAGAAGAGACCCAGTACTTC.

A few counts support this clonotype. CDR3 DNA sequence: TGTGCCAGTAGTAGAGGGAGGGGCGGCACAGATACGCAGTATTTT. This encodes CASSRGRGGTDTQYF. The rearrangement links TRBV19 to TRBJ2-3, with 7 bases identical to TRBD2. The length of the CDR3 is 15 residues. Germline CDR1 reads LNHDA; CDR2 reads SQIVND (reference sequence). Germline trimming cut 4 bases from V and 1 base from J; bases unmatched to any gene: 5.

J is TRBJ1-1 and V is TRBV20-1; D ambiguous. V was cut by 6 bases and J by 8 bases, with 13 bases left in between. This CDR3 comprises 11 residues. The V gene's germline CDR1 is DFQATT and CDR2 SNEGSKA (reference sequence). CDR3: CSAPQFGEAFF. The DNA for the CDR3 is TGCAGTGCACCTCAATTCGGCGAAGCTTTCTTT.

The chain uses TRBV30 and TRBJ2-5; 8 bases line up with TRBD2. CDR3 size: 13 residues. Germline-derived CDR1 and CDR2 are GTSNPN and SVGIG (reference sequence). After removal of 4 bases from V and 2 bases from J, the junction contained 3 bases not matched to a gene. The CDR3 reads CAWTPGGQETQYF. The CDR3 coding sequence is TGTGCCTGGACTCCGGGGGGGCAAGAGACCCAGTACTTC. Full variable domain (outside the CDR3, taken from reference TRBV30 and TRBJ2-5): SQTIHQWPATLVQPVGSPLSLECTVEGTSNPNLYWYRQAAGRGLQLLFYSVGIGQISSEVPQNLSASRPQDRQFILSSKKLLLSDSGFYLCAWTPGGQETQYFGPGTRLLVL.

The chain combines TRBV5-1 with TRBJ1-1; unclear D gene. The CDR3 sequence is 13 residues long. Germline CDR1 and CDR2: SGHRS and YFSETQ. The ends were cut back, 4 bases at V and 8 bases at J, with 15 bases in the middle. The CDR3: CASSHLRGAEAFF. Here the CDR3 DNA reads TGCGCCAGCAGCCATCTCCGAGGAGCCGAAGCTTTCTTT. The full variable domain, in which reference TRBV5-1 and TRBJ1-1 provide the parts outside the CDR3, is KAGVTQTPRYLIKTRGQQVTLSCSPISGHRSVSWYQQTPGQGLQFLFEYFSETQRNKGNFPGRFSGRQFSNSRSEMNVSTLELGDSALYLCASSHLRGAEAFFGQGTRLTVV.

Here the CDR3 DNA reads TGTGCCAGCAGCCGTCCTGGGACCCTGGAACCCCAGCATTTT. Protein product: CASSRPGTLEPQHF. V and J are TRBV11-2 and TRBJ1-5; D perhaps matches TRBD1 (5 bases). Trimming shortened V by 5 bases and J by 10 bases, and 18 bases separated the two germline ends. The CDR3 has 14 amino acids. Germline-derived CDR1 and CDR2 are SGHAT and FQNNGV. Drawing the rest from reference TRBV11-2 and TRBJ1-5, the complete variable domain is EAGVAQSPRYKIIEKRQSVAFWCNPISGHATLYWYQQILGQGPKLLIQFQNNGVVDDSQLPKDRFSAERLKGVDSTLKIQPAKLEDSAVYLCASSRPGTLEPQHFGDGTRLSIL.

Only a few counts were recorded for this clonotype. This sequence joins TRBV20-1 and TRBJ2-7; the match to TRBD2 covers 9 bases. J gave up 3 bases and V 6 bases, and 6 bases lay outside the gene matches. This CDR3 has 13 amino acids. Germline V gene sequence: CDR1 DFQATT, CDR2 SNEGSKA (reference sequence). The CDR3 nucleotides read TGCAGTGCCGAGACTAGCGGAATCTACGAGCAGTACTTC. It is translated as CSAETSGIYEQYF.

The chain links TRBV20-1 to TRBJ2-1; no clear D gene. CDR1 DFQATT and CDR2 SNEGSKA come from the germline V gene (reference sequence). V was pared by 3 bases and J by 0 bases, with 6 bases between. This CDR3 has 13 residues. The CDR3 protein is CSARESSYNEQFF. As DNA, the CDR3 is TGCAGTGCTAGGGAGAGCTCCTACAATGAGCAGTTCTTC.

By share of the sample, this clonotype is large (0.1 to 1%). V and J are TRBV20-1 and TRBJ2-5, with no clear D. Trimming left V 6 bases short and J 2 bases short, with 10 bases between. The length of the CDR3 is 12 residues. In germline, CDR1 is DFQATT, CDR2 SNEGSKA (reference sequence). For the CDR3, the DNA is TGCAGTGCGAGACACGGGCAAGAGACCCAGTACTTC. Translating gives CSARHGQETQYF.

V usage is TRBV10-1 and J usage is TRBJ2-7; the D gene is possibly TRBD1 (6 bases). Germline V CDR1 and CDR2: WNHNN, SYGVQD (reference sequence). The CDR3 loop spans 13 amino acids. V gave up 10 bases and J gave up 0 bases, with 13 bases separating them. The chain's CDR3 is CATARDISYEQYF. The CDR3 DNA follows: TGCGCCACCGCCCGGGACATCTCCTACGAGCAGTACTTC.

As to this clonotype: The junction does not match germline at one end; this may be a read error. The V call is TRBV27, the J call TRBJ1-6; D may be TRBD1 (5 bases). CDR3 length: 16 amino acids. Per the germline V gene, CDR1 is MNHEY and CDR2 is SMNVEV (reference sequence). CDR3 in DNA: TGTGCCAGCAGTCTATCCCAGGGTGCCTATAATTCACCCCTCCACTTT. Protein product: CASSLSQGAYNSPLHF.

This clonotype has just a few counts. The rearrangement joins TRBV10-1 to TRBJ2-3; 9 positions agree with TRBD1. Germline CDR1 reads WNHNN; CDR2 reads SYGVQD (reference sequence). The CDR3 consists of 15 residues. V lost 4 bases to trimming and J lost 4 bases; unmatched junction nucleotides: 6. The CDR3 DNA is TGCGCCAGCAGTGCCGGGACAGGGTTCTCAGATACGCAGTATTTT. Translated: CASSAGTGFSDTQYF.

In its sample, this clonotype was seen a few times. The chain combines TRBV20-1 with TRBJ1-1; D gene ambiguous. The CDR3 is 13 residues long. Germline assignment: CDR1 DFQATT and CDR2 SNEGSKA (reference sequence). The V gene lost 1 base and the J gene lost 5 bases, with 11 bases spanning the gap. The CDR3 reads CSARGELDTEAFF. The CDR3 DNA is TGCAGTGCTAGAGGAGAATTAGATACTGAAGCTTTCTTT.

This clonotype was recorded a few times. The rearrangement links TRBV25-1 to TRBJ2-1, with D possibly matching TRBD2 (5 bases). This CDR3 is built from 11 residues. The ends were cut back, 7 bases at V and 10 bases at J, with 11 bases in the middle. Per germline, CDR1 MGHDK and CDR2 SYGVNS. CDR3 bases: TGTGCCAGCACGCGGGCAACCGAGCAGTTCTTC. Encoded protein: CASTRATEQFF.

This clonotype has just a few counts. The gene calls are TRBV6-1 and TRBJ1-2, with TRBD1 as a possible D gene (6 bases). Between the trimmed V and J ends, which lost 9 bases and 6 bases, there was a span of 23 bases. CDR3 size: 15 residues. Germline loops: CDR1 MNHNS, CDR2 SASEGT. The CDR3 DNA reads TGTGCCAGTTCTATTTCCGGTCGGGGGCCGCATGGCTACACCTTC. Translation gives CASSISGRGPHGYTF.

Only a few counts were recorded for this clonotype. The chain uses TRBV19 and TRBJ1-1, with D unclear. The V end was cut by 0 bases, the J end by 6 bases, with 8 bases between. This CDR3 spans 13 amino acids. Germline values: CDR1 LNHDA, CDR2 SQIVND (reference sequence). This chain's CDR3 is CASSIDRWAEAFF. The DNA for the CDR3 is TGTGCCAGTAGTATAGATCGTTGGGCTGAAGCTTTCTTT. The entire variable domain, with the rest obtained from reference TRBV19 and TRBJ1-1, is as follows: DGGITQSPKYLFRKEGQNVTLSCEQNLNHDAMYWYRQDPGQGLRLIYYSQIVNDFQKGDIAEGYSVSREKKESFPLTVTSAQKNPTAFYLCASSIDRWAEAFFGQGTRLTVV.

The rearrangement links TRBV7-3 to TRBJ2-1; 7 nucleotides align to TRBD2. The CDR3 runs to 17 residues. Germline assignment: CDR1 SGHTA and CDR2 FQGTGA. After removal of 2 bases from V and 6 bases from J, the junction contained 13 bases not matched to a gene. The CDR3 DNA follows: TGTGCCAGCAGCTTACGTGGCGGGGGTTTCTCGGGCAATGAGCAGTTCTTC. Amino acid sequence: CASSLRGGGFSGNEQFF. The full variable domain, with the rest looked up from reference TRBV7-3 and TRBJ2-1, is GAGVSQTPSNKVTEKGKYVELRCDPISGHTALYWYRQSLGQGPEFLIYFQGTGAADDSGLPNDRFFAVRPEGSVSTLKIQRTERGDSAVYLCASSLRGGGFSGNEQFFGPGTRLTVL.

This clonotype has only a few counts. This chain joins TRBV19 and TRBJ1-6, with a weak D call TRBD1 (5 bases). Germline loops: CDR1 LNHDA, CDR2 SQIVND (reference sequence). This CDR3 comprises 14 residues. V gave up 4 bases and J gave up 7 bases, with 11 bases separating them. The CDR3 protein is CASSNPGVNSPLHF. The CDR3 nucleotides are TGTGCCAGTAGTAATCCGGGGGTCAATTCACCCCTCCACTTT.

This clonotype was found a few times. The genes are TRBV2 and TRBJ1-6; D is uncertain. Trimming removed 4 bases from V and 8 bases from J, with 12 bases in between. Per germline, CDR1 SNHLY and CDR2 FYNNEI. The CDR3 covers 14 residues. The CDR3 is CASSAREDHSPLHF. The CDR3 coding sequence is TGTGCCAGCAGTGCCCGAGAAGACCATTCACCCCTCCACTTT.

V is TRBV7-3 and J is TRBJ2-7; D gene unclear. CDR1 is SGHTA, CDR2 FQGTGA, per germline. The CDR3 sequence is 13 residues long. V lost 0 bases, J lost 5 bases, and 8 bases lay in between. The CDR3 region is CASSLTRRNEQYF. The CDR3 coding sequence is TGTGCCAGCAGCTTAACGCGGAGAAACGAGCAGTACTTC.